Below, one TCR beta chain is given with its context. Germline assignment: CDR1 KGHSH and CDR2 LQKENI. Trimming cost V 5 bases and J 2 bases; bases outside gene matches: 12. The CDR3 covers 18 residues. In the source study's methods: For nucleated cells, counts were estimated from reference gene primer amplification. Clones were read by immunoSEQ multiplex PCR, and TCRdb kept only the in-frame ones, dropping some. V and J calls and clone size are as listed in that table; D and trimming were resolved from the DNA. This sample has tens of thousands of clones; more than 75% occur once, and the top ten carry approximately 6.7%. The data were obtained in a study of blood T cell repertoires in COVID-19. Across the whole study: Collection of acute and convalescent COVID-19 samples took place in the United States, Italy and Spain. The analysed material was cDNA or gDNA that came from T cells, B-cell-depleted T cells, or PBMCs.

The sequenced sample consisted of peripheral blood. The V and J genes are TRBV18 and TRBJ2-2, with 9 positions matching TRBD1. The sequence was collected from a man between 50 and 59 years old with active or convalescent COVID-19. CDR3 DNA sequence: TGTGCCAGCTCAAGCTTACAGGGGGCCAATCGAAACACCGGGGAGCTGTTTTTT. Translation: CASSSLQGANRNTGELFF. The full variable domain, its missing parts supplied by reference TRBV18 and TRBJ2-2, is NAGVMQNPRHLVRRRGQEARLRCSPMKGHSHVYWYRQLPEEGLKFMVYLQKENIIDESGMPKERFSAEFPKEGPSILRIQQVVRGDSAAYFCASSSLQGANRNTGELFFGEGSRLTVL.